This is a list of T cell receptor beta chains from one sample in a study of cytomegalovirus exposure and HLA in healthy donors. Produced via immunoSEQ multiplex PCR; TCRdb's table is partial and in-frame only. The top ten clones hold 2.5% to 3% of a sample with roughly 200,000 clones, 65% to 85% of them seen once. The source material was PBMCs. The origin of the receptors is a woman under 30 in good health and CMV-seropositive. Each CDR3 is given with its conserved first and last residue. D genes are given only for firm matches. Expanded clones get a size class; other rows say once, few or many, or leave the size out.

TRBJ2-7 - TRBV9 TRBD1 CASSVARDRGPYEQYF TGTGCCAGCAGCGTAGCCCGGGACAGGGGTCCCTACGAGCAGTACTTC
TRBJ1-2 - TRBV11-3 - CASSPRGRLGSSGYTF TGTGCCAGCAGCCCCCGCGGACGGCTCGGGAGCAGTGGCTACACCTTC
TRBJ1-6 few TRBV29-1 TRBD1 CSVETGERTLHF TGCAGCGTTGAAACAGGGGAAAGAACCCTCCACTTT
TRBJ2-2 - TRBV5-1 TRBD1 CASRDRAGTGELFF TGCGCCAGCAGGGACAGGGCGGGCACCGGGGAGCTGTTTTTT
TRBJ1-4 - TRBV7-9 - CASSLAVGGINEKLFF TGTGCCAGCAGCTTAGCGGTTGGGGGCATTAATGAAAAACTGTTTTTT
TRBJ1-3 - TRBV9 - CASSVSSGVSGNTIYF TGTGCCAGCAGCGTATCCTCAGGGGTATCGGGAAACACCATATATTTT
TRBJ2-7 - TRBV18 - CASSPSGDYEQYF TGTGCCAGCTCACCTTCGGGGGACTACGAGCAGTACTTC
TRBJ1-1 - TRBV7-2 - CASSLQGRTEAFF TGTGCCAGCAGCTTACAGGGTCGGACTGAAGCTTTCTTT
TRBJ2-7 - TRBV21-1 - CASSKVRAGGRYEQYF TGTGCCAGCAGCAAAGTTCGGGCAGGGGGTCGATACGAGCAGTACTTC
TRBJ2-3 - TRBV18 - CASSPTASDTQYF TGTGCCAGCTCACCAACAGCTTCAGATACGCAGTATTTT
TRBJ1-6 - TRBV6-1 - CASSEAWQSYSPLHF TGTGCCAGCAGTGAAGCTTGGCAGTCTTATTCACCCCTCCACTTT
TRBJ2-1 once TRBV6-5 TRBD1 CASTPDRGRNEQFF TGTGCCAGCACCCCGGACAGGGGGCGTAATGAGCAGTTCTTC
TRBJ2-3 - TRBV5-6 TRBD2 CASSLVRGGTDTQYF TGTGCCAGCAGCTTGGTTCGGGGGGGCACAGATACGCAGTATTTT